Following are 13 T cell receptor beta chains from one sample sequenced in a study of shared clonotypes between healthy human individuals. Profiling relied on immunoSEQ multiplex PCR, and the TCRdb table lists in-frame clones only, not all of them. This sample has more than 400,000 clones, with 90% to 97% found just once. The sequenced sample was naive CD4+ T cells sorted from blood. Noted subset: CD45RA+ positively selected. Every receptor here comes from a young woman in good health.

On this clone: The same CDR3 can be traced to other DNA sequences in this sample. The V gene is TRBV28, the J gene TRBJ1-5; the D gene is possibly TRBD1 (5 bases). The V end lost 1 base, the J end lost 7 bases, and 5 bases lay between the germline ends. Germline CDR1 MDHEN, CDR2 SYDVKM. The CDR3 is 12 residues long. Written as DNA, the CDR3 is TGTGCCAGCAGTTTATCAGGGCAGCCCCAGCATTTT. Protein: CASSLSGQPQHF.

The chain recombines TRBV28 with TRBJ2-5; weak D call: TRBD2 (5 bases). The CDR3 totals 13 residues. V lost 4 bases and J lost 5, with 11 bases in between. Germline CDR1 reads MDHEN; CDR2 reads SYDVKM. The CDR3 spells CASSSSGFETQYF. The CDR3 DNA follows: TGTGCCAGCAGTTCCAGCGGATTCGAGACCCAGTACTTC. The full variable domain, in which reference TRBV28 and TRBJ2-5 provide the parts outside the CDR3, is DVKVTQSSRYLVKRTGEKVFLECVQDMDHENMFWYRQDPGLGLRLIYFSYDVKMKEKGDIPEGYSVSREKKERFSLILESASTNQTSMYLCASSSSGFETQYFGPGTRLLVL.

CDR3 amino acids: CAWRTSSTYFYNEQFF. The CDR3, as DNA: TGTGCCTGGAGGACTTCCTCCACCTATTTCTACAATGAGCAGTTCTTC. The V and J genes are TRBV30 and TRBJ2-1, with D hard to call. The CDR3 has 16 residues. Deletions cut 3 bases from V and 3 bases from J, with 18 bases between. Looked up from germline, CDR1 is GTSNPN and CDR2 is SVGIG (reference sequence). Looking up the rest from reference TRBV30 and TRBJ2-1 gives the full variable domain: SQTIHQWPATLVQPVGSPLSLECTVEGTSNPNLYWYRQAAGRGLQLLFYSVGIGQISSEVPQNLSASRPQDRQFILSSKKLLLSDSGFYLCAWRTSSTYFYNEQFFGPGTRLTVL.

V and J are TRBV18 and TRBJ2-3, with 9 bases identical to TRBD2. V lost 3 bases, J lost 2 bases, and 6 bases stayed unmatched. Germline-derived CDR1 and CDR2 are KGHSH and LQKENI. The CDR3 has 16 residues. The CDR3 region is CASSPFASGDTDTQYF. The DNA of the CDR3 is TGTGCCAGCTCACCTTTTGCTAGCGGGGACACAGATACGCAGTATTTT.

The chain recombines TRBV10-3 with TRBJ1-2; 10 nucleotides align to TRBD1. Trimming cost V 4 bases and J 8 bases; bases outside gene matches: 4. The CDR3 contains 13 residues. Germline loops: CDR1 ENHRY, CDR2 SYGVKD. The CDR3 DNA sequence: TGTGCCATCAGTGGACAGGGGGCGGAGGGCTACACCTTC. Translating gives CAISGQGAEGYTF.

This chain links TRBV7-9 with TRBJ1-5, with D uncertain. Trimming pared 4 bases from V and 13 bases from J, leaving 11 bases between. The CDR3 is 11 residues long. Germline CDR1 SEHNR, CDR2 FQNEAQ (reference sequence). CDR3 nucleotides: TGTGCCAGCAGCTCAGGAGGGTTACAGCATTTT. Its translation: CASSSGGLQHF.

This clone has just one count. The chain uses TRBV6-5 and TRBJ2-7, with D perhaps given as TRBD1 or TRBD2 (5 bases each). CDR1 and CDR2 from the germline V gene are MNHEY and SVGAGI. The CDR3 has 14 amino acids. V lost 0 bases, J lost 3 bases, and 9 bases lay in between. DNA for the CDR3: TGTGCCAGCAGTTACTCCTTGGGGGACTACGAGCAGTACTTC. Residues: CASSYSLGDYEQYF.

The V and J genes are TRBV25-1 and TRBJ2-1; D possibly uses TRBD1 or TRBD2 (5 bases each). This CDR3 region has 15 residues. V dropped 6 bases and J dropped 10 bases, with 22 bases sitting between them. CDR1 is MGHDK, CDR2 SYGVNS, per germline. The CDR3 DNA sequence: TGTGCCAGCAGCCGTTCCGGGACCCCTGGTTTAGAGCAGTTCTTC. Its translation: CASSRSGTPGLEQFF.

In its sample, this clone was seen once. V usage is TRBV5-4 and J usage is TRBJ2-1; TRBD2 matches at 7 bases. CDR1 SGHNT and CDR2 YYREEE come from the germline V gene (reference sequence). The CDR3 is made up of 19 amino acids. Unmatched junction bases numbered 21, after V lost 2 bases and J lost 7 bases. The CDR3 DNA follows: TGTGCCAGCAGCTTTCTTGGGGGGGGTGTGTCAGGCGATGGAAATGAGCAGTTCTTC. It translates to CASSFLGGGVSGDGNEQFF.

The rearrangement uses TRBV25-1 and TRBJ2-5, with a possible D match to TRBD1 (6 bases). The CDR3 is 15 amino acids. Germline V gene lookup returns CDR1 MGHDK and CDR2 SYGVNS. Trimming pared 0 bases from V and 3 bases from J, leaving 11 bases between. Written as DNA, the CDR3 is TGTGCCAGCAGTGAATACGGCACAGGGAAAGAGACCCAGTACTTC. This codes for CASSEYGTGKETQYF.

The V gene is TRBV12-5, the J gene TRBJ1-5; the match to TRBD1 covers 7 bases. Unmatched junction bases numbered 3, after V lost 5 bases and J lost 2 bases. Germline V gene sequence: CDR1 LGHNT, CDR2 FRNRAP. This CDR3 is built from 14 residues. The DNA for the CDR3 is TGTGCTAGTGGTGCCGGGACAGGCAATCAGCCCCAGCATTTT. It codes for CASGAGTGNQPQHF.

With regard to this clone: Relative to the germline gene, one junction end is altered; a read error may explain this. This chain links TRBV18 with TRBJ2-2, with a tentative D call TRBD1 (5 bases). This CDR3 contains 14 residues. Germline CDR1 and CDR2: KGHSH and LQKENI. The chain's CDR3 is CASSSPQGTGELFF. CDR3 bases: TGTGCCAGCTCATCACCCCAGGGTACCGGGGAGCTGTTTTTT.

This chain joins TRBV28 and TRBJ1-2; D gene unclear. The V end was cut by 6 bases, the J end by 7 bases, with 24 bases between. Germline CDR1 and CDR2: MDHEN and SYDVKM. The CDR3 covers 16 residues. The CDR3 protein is CASRPTSGIPGSGYTF. As DNA, the CDR3 is TGTGCCAGCAGACCAACGTCAGGAATCCCCGGGAGTGGCTACACCTTC.